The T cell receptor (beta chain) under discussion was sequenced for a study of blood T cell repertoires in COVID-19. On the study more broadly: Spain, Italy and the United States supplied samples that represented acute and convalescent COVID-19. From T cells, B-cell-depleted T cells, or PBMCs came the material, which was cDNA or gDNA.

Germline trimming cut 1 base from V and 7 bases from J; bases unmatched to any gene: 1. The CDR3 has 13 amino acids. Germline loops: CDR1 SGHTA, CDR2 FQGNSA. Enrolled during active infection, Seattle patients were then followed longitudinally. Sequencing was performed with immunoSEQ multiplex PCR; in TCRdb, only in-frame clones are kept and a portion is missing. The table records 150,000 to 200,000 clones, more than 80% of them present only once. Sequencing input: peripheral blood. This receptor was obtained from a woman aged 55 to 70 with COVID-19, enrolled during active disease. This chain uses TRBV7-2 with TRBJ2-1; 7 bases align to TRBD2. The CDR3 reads CASSLGLANEQFF. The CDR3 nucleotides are TGTGCCAGCAGCTTAGGACTAGCAAATGAGCAGTTCTTC.